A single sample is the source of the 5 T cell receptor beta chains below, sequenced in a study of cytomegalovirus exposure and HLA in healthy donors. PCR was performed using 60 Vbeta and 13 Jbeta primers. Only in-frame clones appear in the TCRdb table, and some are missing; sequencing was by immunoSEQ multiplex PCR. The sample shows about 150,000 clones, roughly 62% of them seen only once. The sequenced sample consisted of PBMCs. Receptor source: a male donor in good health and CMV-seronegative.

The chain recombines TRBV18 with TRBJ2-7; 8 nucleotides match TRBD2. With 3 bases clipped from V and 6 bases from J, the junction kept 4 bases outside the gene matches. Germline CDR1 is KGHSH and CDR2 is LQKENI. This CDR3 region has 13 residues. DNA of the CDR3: TGTGCCAGCTCACCGTCTACTAGCGGCGAGCAGTACTTC. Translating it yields CASSPSTSGEQYF.

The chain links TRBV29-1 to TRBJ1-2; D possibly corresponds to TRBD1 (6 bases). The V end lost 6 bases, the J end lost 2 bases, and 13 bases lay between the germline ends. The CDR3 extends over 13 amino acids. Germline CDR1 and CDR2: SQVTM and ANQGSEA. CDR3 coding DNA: TGCAGCGTCCCAGGGGAGGGAAACTATGGCTACACCTTC. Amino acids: CSVPGEGNYGYTF.

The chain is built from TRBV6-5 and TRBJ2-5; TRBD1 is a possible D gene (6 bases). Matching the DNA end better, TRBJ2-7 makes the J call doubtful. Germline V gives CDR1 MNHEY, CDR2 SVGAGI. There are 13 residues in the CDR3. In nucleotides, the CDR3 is TGTGCCAGCAGTCAAGGACAGTCCTACGAGCAGTACTTC. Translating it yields CASSQGQSYEQYF.

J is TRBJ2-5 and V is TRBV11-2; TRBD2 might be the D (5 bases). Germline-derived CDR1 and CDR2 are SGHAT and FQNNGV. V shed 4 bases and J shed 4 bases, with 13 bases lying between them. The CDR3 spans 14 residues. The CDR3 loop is CASSSLGSTETQYF. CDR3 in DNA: TGTGCCAGCAGCTCACTGGGGAGCACAGAGACCCAGTACTTC.

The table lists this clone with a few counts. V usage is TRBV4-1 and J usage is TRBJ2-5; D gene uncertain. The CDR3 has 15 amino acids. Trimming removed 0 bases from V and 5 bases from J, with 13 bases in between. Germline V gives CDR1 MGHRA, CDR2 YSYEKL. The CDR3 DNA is TGCGCCAGCAGCCAAGAATCAACGGGTCGGGAGACCCAGTACTTC. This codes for CASSQESTGRETQYF.